Following are 8 T cell receptor beta chains from one sample sequenced in a study of response to subunit inactivated influenza vaccine. In TCRdb, the RT-PCR reads were re-called with MiXCR into one record per CDR3 protein. The sample lists about 650,000 distinct CDR3 sequences; roughly 14% were seen once. Sequenced material: PBMCs from blood, taken approximately 12 days after vaccination. Source of these receptors: a man aged 50-60 years who received an inactivated influenza vaccine.

The J gene is TRBJ2-1, the V gene TRBV4-2; 12 bases agree with TRBD2. Losses at the gene ends were 2 bases for V and 9 bases for J; bases not matched to a gene: 2. CDR1 is LGHNA, CDR2 YNFKEQ, per germline. The CDR3 extends over 14 amino acids. CDR3 protein: CASSQSGLAGEQFF. The DNA of the CDR3 is TGTGCCAGCAGCCAATCGGGACTAGCGGGTGAGCAGTTCTTC.

The rearrangement joins TRBV11-2 to TRBJ2-7; tentative D call: TRBD1 (5 bases). The CDR3 is 14 residues long. CDR1 is SGHAT and CDR2 is FQNNGV in the germline V gene. Trimming cost V 1 base and J 2 bases, with 9 bases left between them. CDR3 amino acids: CASSLARQTYEQYF. In DNA, the CDR3 is TGTGCCAGCAGCTTAGCGCGACAGACCTACGAGCAGTACTTC.

The genes are TRBV29-1 and TRBJ1-1; the D gene is possibly TRBD1 (6 bases). Germline V gene data show CDR1 as SQVTM and CDR2 as ANQGSEA. The V and J ends lost 7 bases and 1 base respectively, with 13 bases between them. The CDR3 has 13 residues. CDR3 DNA sequence: TGCAGCGCCGCCACAGGGTGGAACACTGAAGCTTTCTTT. This gives the protein CSAATGWNTEAFF.

The chain couples TRBV10-3 to TRBJ2-4, with 7 bases identical to TRBD2. In germline, CDR1 is ENHRY, CDR2 SYGVKD. There are 19 residues in the CDR3. The V segment lost 3 bases and the J segment 0 bases; nucleotides outside the gene matches: 14. This chain's CDR3 is CAISDRVSGIPLAKNIQYF. In nucleotides, the CDR3 is TGTGCCATCAGTGACAGGGTGAGCGGGATACCCCTAGCCAAAAACATTCAGTACTTC.

This sequence joins TRBV19 and TRBJ2-7; 9 nucleotides agree with TRBD1. The germline gives CDR1 LNHDA, CDR2 SQIVND (reference sequence). This CDR3 is built from 14 residues. V lost 3 bases to trimming and J lost 2 bases; unmatched junction nucleotides: 2. The CDR3 region is CASSIGTGTYEQYF. As DNA, the CDR3 is TGTGCCAGTAGTATCGGGACAGGGACCTACGAGCAGTACTTC.

This clonotype was found a few times. This chain links TRBV18 with TRBJ2-1; no clear D. With 2 bases removed from V and 0 bases from J, the gap between germline ends came to 8 bases. The germline gives CDR1 KGHSH, CDR2 LQKENI. The CDR3 spans 15 residues. Here the CDR3 reads CASSPDLSSYNEQFF. CDR3 nucleotide sequence: TGTGCCAGCTCACCAGACTTGAGCTCCTACAATGAGCAGTTCTTC.

This clonotype appeared a few times. The rearrangement links TRBV27 to TRBJ1-2; D is unclear. V was pared by 3 bases and J by 2 bases, with 7 bases between. Looked up from germline, CDR1 is MNHEY and CDR2 is SMNVEV (reference sequence). CDR3 size: 13 residues. This chain's CDR3 is CASSFQKNYGYTF. The CDR3 DNA follows: TGTGCCAGCAGTTTTCAGAAAAACTATGGCTACACCTTC.

CDR3 loop: CASSDRPERMDIQYF. The CDR3 region has the DNA TGTGCCAGCAGTGACAGGCCCGAAAGGATGGACATTCAGTACTTC. The chain has TRBV12-3 or TRBV12-4 and TRBJ2-4; possible D gene TRBD1, 6 bases. CDR3 length: 15 residues. Trimming took off 5 bases at V and 8 bases at J, with 19 bases between the two ends.